This T cell receptor (beta chain) was documented in a study of shared clonotypes between healthy human individuals. This clone was seen only once. V was clipped by 2 bases and J by 9 bases, with 11 bases between them. The germline gives CDR1 MNHEY, CDR2 SMNVEV (reference sequence). The CDR3 is 13 amino acids. Deep-level settings were used for running the assay. This table comes from immunoSEQ multiplex PCR, and its TCRdb copy is limited to in-frame clones, with some not included. Of approximately 1,000,000 clones in the sample, approximately 77% were seen once. The TCR comes from a man aged 18 to 30 in good health. Some clones in this sample may be carry-over from other donors' samples. The sample comprised memory CD4+ T cells from PBMCs. As for subset: CD45RA-negative fraction. This sequence joins TRBV27 and TRBJ2-4; unclear D gene. In nucleotides, the CDR3 is TGTGCCAGCAGTTTAGGACCCTCGCCCATTCAGTACTTC. Translated: CASSLGPSPIQYF.